A single sample is the source of the 10 T cell receptor beta chains below, sequenced in a study of T cell responses to AZD1222 COVID-19 vaccine (dated by TCRdb to about 2021). Library method: the immunoSEQ multiplex PCR assay. Not all clones reach the TCRdb copy of this immuneACCESS table, which keeps in-frame sequences only. Checked studies attribute under half of the gap to unresolved V genes and leave the rest unexplained. The sample table holds 150,000 to 200,000 clones, of which about 85% were seen once. The top ten constitute about 2.8% of the sample. The sample's time point, from its label and the paper: baseline before first vaccination. The starting material was peripheral blood, obtained on day 0 of AZD1222 vaccination. All receptors come from an adult in good health.

This clone was counted a few times. The chain links TRBV4-1 to TRBJ2-1; 13 bases map to TRBD2. The trim removed 4 bases at V and 3 bases at J, leaving 6 bases unmatched. Germline assignment: CDR1 MGHRA and CDR2 YSYEKL. The CDR3 is 17 amino acids. CDR3 region: CASSRGGLAGVYNEQFF. CDR3 DNA: TGCGCCAGCAGCCGTGGTGGACTAGCGGGAGTCTACAATGAGCAGTTCTTC.

There are a few counts of this clone. The genes are TRBV29-1 and TRBJ1-1; 7 nucleotides match TRBD1. The CDR3 consists of 12 residues. Germline CDR1 and CDR2: SQVTM and ANQGSEA. J lost 5 bases, V lost 3 bases, and 3 bases had no gene match. CDR3 sequence reads: CSVEGDSTEAFF. The CDR3 DNA follows: TGCAGCGTTGAGGGGGACAGTACTGAAGCTTTCTTT.

J is TRBJ2-1 and V is TRBV2, with 11 bases identical to TRBD2. This CDR3 comprises 15 residues. CDR1 is SNHLY and CDR2 is FYNNEI in the germline V gene. V was clipped by 6 bases and J by 8 bases; unmatched bases: 9. Written as DNA, the CDR3 is TGTGCCAGCAGCTCAGGCGGGACTAGCGGCCATGAGCAGTTCTTC. This encodes CASSSGGTSGHEQFF.

The gene calls are TRBV2 and TRBJ1-2; D perhaps matches TRBD1 (5 bases). Between the trimmed V and J ends, which lost 2 bases and 3 bases, there was a span of 10 bases. This CDR3 region has 14 residues. CDR1 SNHLY and CDR2 FYNNEI come from the germline V gene. CDR3 region: CASSEQGSDYGYTF. For the CDR3, the DNA is TGTGCCAGCAGTGAACAGGGTAGTGACTATGGCTACACCTTC. Variable domain in full (rest from reference TRBV2 and TRBJ1-2): EPEVTQTPSHQVTQMGQEVILRCVPISNHLYFYWYRQILGQKVEFLVSFYNNEISEKSEIFDDQFSVERPDGSNFTLKIRSTKLEDSAMYFCASSEQGSDYGYTFGSGTRLTVV.

The CDR3 loop reads CASSLSGQGVGNTIYF. The CDR3 bases are TGTGCCAGCAGCTTAAGTGGCCAGGGGGTTGGAAACACCATATATTTT. The chain recombines TRBV7-2 with TRBJ1-3, with 7 nucleotides matching TRBD1. CDR3 length: 16 residues. The germline V gene encodes CDR1 SGHTA and CDR2 FQGNSA. The junction had 7 bases not matched to a gene; V was cut back by 2 bases and J by 3 bases.

The chain employs TRBV27 and TRBJ1-2, with a weak D call TRBD1 (6 bases). Germline V gives CDR1 MNHEY, CDR2 SMNVEV (reference sequence). V dropped 6 bases and J dropped 5 bases, with 19 bases sitting between them. The CDR3 spans 15 residues. The CDR3 nucleotides are TGTGCCAGCAGCTTTGGGGGCAGATCACTATATGGCTACACCTTC. Translating gives CASSFGGRSLYGYTF.

This clone is a singleton in its sample. The chain couples TRBV11-2 to TRBJ2-7; weak D call: TRBD2 (6 bases). The V gene's germline CDR1 is SGHAT and CDR2 FQNNGV. Deletions cut 5 bases from V and 4 bases from J, with 12 bases between. The CDR3 runs to 13 residues. CDR3 nucleotides: TGTGCCAGCAGCGTACTACTAGCTTACGAGCAGTACTTC. Its protein product is CASSVLLAYEQYF.

The chain links TRBV3-1 (or the pseudogene TRBV3-2) to TRBJ2-1; perhaps TRBD2 as D (6 bases). This CDR3 spans 16 amino acids. V shed 4 bases and J shed 5 bases, with 18 bases lying between them. Looked up from germline, CDR1 is LGHDT and CDR2 is YNNKEL (reference sequence). The CDR3 loop is CASSRQLALSNNEQFF. Here the CDR3 DNA reads TGTGCCAGCAGCCGGCAACTAGCATTGAGTAACAATGAGCAGTTCTTC.

The J gene is TRBJ1-5, the V gene TRBV21-1. TRBV21-1 is classified as a pseudogene. The CDR3 length is 17 residues. The CDR3 bases are TGTGCCAGCAGCAAAAACGAGGGTAAACAGCTCAATCAGCCCCAGCATTTT. Its translation is CASSKNEGKQLNQPQHF.

The chain employs TRBV27 and TRBJ2-2; 7 nucleotides line up with TRBD1. The germline V gene has CDR1 MNHEY and CDR2 SMNVEV (reference sequence). CDR3 size: 17 residues. Unmatched junction bases numbered 9, after V lost 4 bases and J lost 1 base. The CDR3 DNA reads as TGTGCCAGCAGTTCATCAAGGGGGCGAAGGAACACCGGGGAGCTGTTTTTT. It specifies CASSSSRGRRNTGELFF.